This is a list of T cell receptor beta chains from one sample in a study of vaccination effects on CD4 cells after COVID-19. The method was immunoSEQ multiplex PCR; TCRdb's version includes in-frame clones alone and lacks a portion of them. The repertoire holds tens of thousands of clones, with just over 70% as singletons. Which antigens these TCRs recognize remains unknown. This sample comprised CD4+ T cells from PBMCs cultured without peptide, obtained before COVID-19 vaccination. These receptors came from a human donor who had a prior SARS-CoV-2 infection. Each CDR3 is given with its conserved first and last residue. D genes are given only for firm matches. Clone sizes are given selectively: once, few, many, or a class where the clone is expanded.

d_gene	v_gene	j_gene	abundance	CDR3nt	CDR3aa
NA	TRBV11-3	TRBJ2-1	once	TGTGCCAGCAGCTTACGTCATTCCAGTGGTAGCGTGAACTTCTATGAGCAGTTCTTC	CASSLRHSSGSVNFYEQFF
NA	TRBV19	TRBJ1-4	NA	TGTGCCAGTAGTATAATGGGGCGAGGCGAAAAACTGTTTTTT	CASSIMGRGEKLFF
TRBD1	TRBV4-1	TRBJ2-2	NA	TGCGCCAGCTGCAGGACAGGGTCCGGGGAGCTGTTTTTT	CASCRTGSGELFF
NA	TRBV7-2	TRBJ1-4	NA	TGTGCCAGCAGCAAAACGAGGAATGGATACGAAAAACTGTTTTTT	CASSKTRNGYEKLFF
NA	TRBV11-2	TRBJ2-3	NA	TGTGCCAGCAGCTTAGGCGACAAGAGAGATACGCAGTATTTT	CASSLGDKRDTQYF
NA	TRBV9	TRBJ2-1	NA	TGTGCCAGCAGCTCCCGCCAGGTCCCGAGCGATGAGCAGTTCTTC	CASSSRQVPSDEQFF
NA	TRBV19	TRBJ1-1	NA	TGTGCCAGTAGTATCGCCCTAAGGCCAGGGAGAAACACTGAAGCTTTCTTT	CASSIALRPGRNTEAFF
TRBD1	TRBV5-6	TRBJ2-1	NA	TGTGCCAGCAGCTCAAAACCGGGACAGGGAGGTGAGCAGTTCTTC	CASSSKPGQGGEQFF
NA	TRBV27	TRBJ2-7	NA	TGTGCCAGCAGTCCCAGGACAGCCTCCTACGAGCAGTACTTC	CASSPRTASYEQYF
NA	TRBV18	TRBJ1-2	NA	TGTGCCAGCTCACAGACGGGGGGATACTATGGCTACACCTTC	CASSQTGGYYGYTF
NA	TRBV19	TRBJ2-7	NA	TGTGCCAGTAGTGTCAGGGATGGAAGTCCCTACGAGCAGTACTTC	CASSVRDGSPYEQYF